Below, 6 T cell receptor beta chains from the same sample are listed, as sequenced in a study of neoadjuvant anti-PD-1 for oral cavity cancer. Stated time point: after neoadjuvant nivolumab, at surgical resection. Some clones are missing from TCRdb's copy, which holds only in-frame ones; the method was immunoSEQ multiplex PCR. The sample comprises over 65,000 clones, less than 90% of which are singletons, and approximately 2.6% rests with the top ten. The sequencing here drew on PBMCs, taken after nivolumab (anti-PD-1) treatment. Receptors originate from a person aged 35-80 years with oral cavity squamous cell carcinoma.

Note on this clone: In the same sample, other DNA sequences code for this CDR3. The chain combines TRBV20-1 with TRBJ2-7; D not resolved. V lost 1 base to trimming and J lost 4 bases, with 5 bases between them. Germline V lookup: CDR1 DFQATT, CDR2 SNEGSKA (reference sequence). The CDR3 has 11 residues. This CDR3 reads CSARGSYEQYF. The CDR3 DNA reads as TGCAGTGCTAGAGGTTCTTACGAGCAGTACTTC.

This sequence joins TRBV7-6 and TRBJ2-7; D may be TRBD1 or TRBD2 (6 bases each). From germline, CDR1 is SGHVS and CDR2 FNYEAQ. V lost 1 base, J lost 6 bases, and 13 bases lay in between. The length of the CDR3 is 14 residues. CDR3: CASSLVLGGSEQYF. DNA for the CDR3: TGTGCCAGCAGCTTAGTCTTGGGGGGCTCCGAGCAGTACTTC.

The rearrangement joins TRBV19 to TRBJ2-7, with 8 bases identical to TRBD1. The junction had 7 bases not matched to a gene; V was cut back by 1 base and J by 5 bases. This CDR3 contains 15 residues. The germline V gene encodes CDR1 LNHDA and CDR2 SQIVND (reference sequence). The CDR3 DNA sequence: TGTGCCAGTAGTATAGGGACAGGGAATATCAACGAGCAGTACTTC. Its translation: CASSIGTGNINEQYF.

The DNA for the CDR3 is TGTGCCTGGTTAGCTAGTAGCGCTAACTCCTACGAGCAGTACTTC. Amino acid sequence: CAWLASSANSYEQYF. The chain employs TRBV30 and TRBJ2-7; D may be TRBD2 (5 bases). Trimming cost V 5 bases and J 0 bases, with 17 bases left between them. CDR3 length equals 15 residues. Germline V gives CDR1 GTSNPN, CDR2 SVGIG (reference sequence).

The chain carries TRBV11-1 and TRBJ1-1; D gene unclear. The V and J ends lost 5 bases and 1 base respectively, with 2 bases between them. In germline, CDR1 is SGHAT, CDR2 FQDESV (reference sequence). The CDR3 loop spans 11 amino acids. In nucleotides, the CDR3 is TGTGCCAGCAGCCAGAACACTGAAGCTTTCTTT. It specifies CASSQNTEAFF.

The chain employs TRBV6-9 and TRBJ1-1; 9 bases align to TRBD1. V trimming: 2 bases; J trimming: 2 bases; junction bases outside the gene matches: 9. The CDR3 is 17 amino acids. CDR1 and CDR2 (germline): MNHGY, SVAAGI. CDR3 nucleotides: TGTGCCAGCAGTTATCAGGGACAGGGTCGAGGTAACACTGAAGCTTTCTTT. Its protein product is CASSYQGQGRGNTEAFF.